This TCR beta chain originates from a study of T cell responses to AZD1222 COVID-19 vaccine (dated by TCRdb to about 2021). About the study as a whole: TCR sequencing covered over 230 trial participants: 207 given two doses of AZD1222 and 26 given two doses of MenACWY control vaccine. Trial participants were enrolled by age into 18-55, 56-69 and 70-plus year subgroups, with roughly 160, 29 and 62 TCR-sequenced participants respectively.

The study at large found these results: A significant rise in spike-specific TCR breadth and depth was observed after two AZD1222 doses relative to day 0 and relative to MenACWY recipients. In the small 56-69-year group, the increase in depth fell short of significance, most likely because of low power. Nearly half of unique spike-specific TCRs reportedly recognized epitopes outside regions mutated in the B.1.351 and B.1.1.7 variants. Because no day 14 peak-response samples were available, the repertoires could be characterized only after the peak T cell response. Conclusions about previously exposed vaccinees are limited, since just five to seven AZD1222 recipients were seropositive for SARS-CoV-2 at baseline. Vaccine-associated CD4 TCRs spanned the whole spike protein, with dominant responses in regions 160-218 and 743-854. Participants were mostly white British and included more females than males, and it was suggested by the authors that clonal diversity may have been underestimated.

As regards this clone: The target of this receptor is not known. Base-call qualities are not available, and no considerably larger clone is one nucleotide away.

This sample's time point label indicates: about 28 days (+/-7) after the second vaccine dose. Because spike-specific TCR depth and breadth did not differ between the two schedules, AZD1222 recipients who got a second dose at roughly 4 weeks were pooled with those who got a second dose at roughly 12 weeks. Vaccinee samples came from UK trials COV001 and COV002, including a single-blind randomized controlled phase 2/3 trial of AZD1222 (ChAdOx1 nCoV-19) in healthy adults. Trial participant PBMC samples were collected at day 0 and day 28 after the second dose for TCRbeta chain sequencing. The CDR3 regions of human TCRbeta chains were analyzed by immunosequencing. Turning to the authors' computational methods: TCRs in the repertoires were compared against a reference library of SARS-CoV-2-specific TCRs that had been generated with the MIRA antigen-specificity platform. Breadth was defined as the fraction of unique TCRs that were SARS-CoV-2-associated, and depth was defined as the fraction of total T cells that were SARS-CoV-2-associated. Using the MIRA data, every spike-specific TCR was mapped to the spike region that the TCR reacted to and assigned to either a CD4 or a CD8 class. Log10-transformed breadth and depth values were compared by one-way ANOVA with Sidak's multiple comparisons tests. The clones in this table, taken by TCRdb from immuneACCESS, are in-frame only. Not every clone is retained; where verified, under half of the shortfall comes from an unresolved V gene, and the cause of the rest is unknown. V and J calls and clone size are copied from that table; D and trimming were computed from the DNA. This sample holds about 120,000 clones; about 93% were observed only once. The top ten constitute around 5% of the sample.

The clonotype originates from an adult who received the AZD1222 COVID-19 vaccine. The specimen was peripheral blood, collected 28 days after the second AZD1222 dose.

The nucleotide sequence is TGTGCCAGCAGCCAAGTTGCAGGGGGCCCTGAAGCTTTCTTT. It codes for CASSQVAGGPEAFF. The rearranged chain carries TRBV3-1 (or the pseudogene TRBV3-2) and TRBJ1-1; 8 bases in the junction line up with TRBD1. As encoded in the germline V gene (reference sequence), CDR1 is LGHDT while CDR2 is YNNKEL. Trimming removed 1 base from V and 6 bases from J; the gene matches leave 4 bases unexplained. The CDR3 runs 14 amino acids, cysteine and phenylalanine included. Just CDR3 DNA is preserved here, 42 bases in frame from base 1.